Below are 32 T cell receptor beta chains sequenced from a single sample in a study of Ad26.COV2.S vaccination and SARS-CoV-2 variants. Treatment reported: some 19 received Ad26.COV2.S at low or high dose, single or two shots; 5 received placebo; per-sample allocation not given. It was on day 63 after the first vaccine or placebo injection that samples were taken. Using immunoSEQ multiplex PCR, the repertoire was profiled, and TCRdb retains in-frame clones only, with some absent. The sample includes around 450,000 clones, 89% of them seen just once. The input for sequencing was peripheral blood, taken in a trial of Ad26.COV2.S vaccine versus placebo. The receptors stem from a person aged 18-60 years who received the Ad26.COV2.S COVID-19 vaccine or a placebo.

CDR3 region: CASSWRAIQYF. CDR3 bases: TGTGCCAGCAGCTGGAGGGCAATTCAGTACTTC. The V and J genes are TRBV11-3 and TRBJ2-4; tentative D call: TRBD2 (6 bases). There are 11 residues in the CDR3. V shed 4 bases and J shed 10 bases, with 8 bases lying between them. Germline CDR1 SGHNT, CDR2 YENEEA.

This chain joins TRBV4-1 and TRBJ1-1; 9 positions match TRBD1. The length of the CDR3 is 16 residues. The germline gives CDR1 MGHRA, CDR2 YSYEKL. V trimming: 3 bases; J trimming: 4 bases; junction bases outside the gene matches: 9. CDR3 bases: TGCGCCAGCAGCCACCCCTGGGGACAGGGATCCACTGAAGCTTTCTTT. This sequence encodes CASSHPWGQGSTEAFF.

The chain recombines TRBV7-2 with TRBJ1-2; weak D call: TRBD1 (5 bases). CDR1 is SGHTA and CDR2 is FQGNSA in the germline V gene. V lost 0 bases and J lost 4, with 15 bases in between. The CDR3 consists of 16 residues. CDR3 nucleotide sequence: TGTGCCAGCAGCTTAGCGTCGGGGACTGGGGGCTATGGCTACACCTTC. This codes for CASSLASGTGGYGYTF.

The CDR3 is CASSQVIDRVPWRNQPQHF. The CDR3 nucleotides are TGTGCCAGCAGCCAAGTTATAGACAGGGTTCCATGGCGCAATCAGCCCCAGCATTTT. The rearrangement links TRBV4-2 to TRBJ1-5, with TRBD1 identical over 7 bases. The V and J ends lost 1 base and 2 bases, in that order; junction bases with no gene match: 14. CDR3 length: 19 amino acids. In germline, CDR1 is LGHNA, CDR2 YNFKEQ.

This chain links TRBV19 with TRBJ1-6; D may be TRBD1 (6 bases). V lost 2 bases, J lost 7 bases, and 18 bases lay in between. The V gene's germline CDR1 is LNHDA and CDR2 SQIVND (reference sequence). CDR3 length: 17 amino acids. The CDR3 bases are TGTGCCAGTAGTATACCTGGGGGGGGCAGGTGGAATTCACCCCTCCACTTT. Residues: CASSIPGGGRWNSPLHF.

V and J are TRBV5-1 and TRBJ2-7; 12 nucleotides match TRBD2. The CDR3 totals 15 residues. Germline loops: CDR1 SGHRS, CDR2 YFSETQ. The V gene end was trimmed by 4 bases and the J gene end by 6 bases; junction bases not matched to a gene: 8. The CDR3 protein is CASSNGLAGPGEQYF. The CDR3 DNA is TGCGCCAGCAGCAACGGACTAGCGGGGCCGGGCGAGCAGTACTTC.

The chain carries TRBV11-1 and TRBJ2-2; TRBD1 matches at 7 bases. The CDR3 extends over 15 amino acids. Trimming took 5 bases from V and 1 from J; bases not matched to a gene: 4. Germline assignment: CDR1 SGHAT and CDR2 FQDESV (reference sequence). CDR3 bases: TGTGCCAGCAGCCGGGGACAGAGGAACACCGGGGAGCTGTTTTTT. It is translated as CASSRGQRNTGELFF.

The V and J genes are TRBV29-1 and TRBJ2-7; D is ambiguous. This CDR3 contains 12 residues. CDR1 and CDR2 from the germline V gene are SQVTM and ANQGSEA. V lost 2 bases and J lost 3, with 8 bases in between. DNA for the CDR3: TGCAGCGTTGAACTGGGTGGCTACGAGCAGTACTTC. It translates to CSVELGGYEQYF.

The V gene is TRBV30, the J gene TRBJ1-5; tentative D call: TRBD1 (5 bases). Germline V gene data show CDR1 as GTSNPN and CDR2 as SVGIG (reference sequence). The CDR3 is 17 residues long. Trimming took off 3 bases at V and 6 bases at J, with 24 bases between the two ends. The CDR3 DNA is TGTGCCTGGAGCGGCCCGGAGGGACCCCCGAGTGGTCAGCCCCAGCATTTT. The encoded protein is CAWSGPEGPPSGQPQHF. The full variable domain, in which reference TRBV30 and TRBJ1-5 provide the parts outside the CDR3, is SQTIHQWPATLVQPVGSPLSLECTVEGTSNPNLYWYRQAAGRGLQLLFYSVGIGQISSEVPQNLSASRPQDRQFILSSKKLLLSDSGFYLCAWSGPEGPPSGQPQHFGDGTRLSIL.

J is TRBJ2-5 and V is TRBV5-4; the D gene could be TRBD1 or TRBD2 (5 bases each). Germline loops: CDR1 SGHNT, CDR2 YYREEE (reference sequence). The V end lost 2 bases, the J end lost 1 base, and 18 bases lay between the germline ends. The CDR3 loop spans 17 amino acids. The CDR3 loop reads CASSFGRGTYIQETQYF. The CDR3 DNA reads as TGTGCCAGCAGCTTCGGTCGGGGCACCTATATCCAAGAGACCCAGTACTTC.

The V gene is TRBV28, the J gene TRBJ2-3; TRBD1 matches 9 bases. V was pared by 7 bases and J by 2 bases, with 16 bases of the junction left unmatched. Germline assignment: CDR1 MDHEN and CDR2 SYDVKM. The CDR3 consists of 18 residues. CDR3 amino acids: CASIGGVQGAPNTDTQYF. CDR3 DNA sequence: TGTGCCAGCATAGGGGGCGTACAGGGGGCTCCGAACACAGATACGCAGTATTTT.

This clone was observed a handful of times. The rearrangement uses TRBV5-5 and TRBJ2-7; D is uncertain. V was pared by 4 bases and J by 0 bases, with 14 bases between. This CDR3 contains 15 residues. The germline V gene encodes CDR1 SGHKS and CDR2 YYEKEE (reference sequence). CDR3 region: CASSHSPGSSYEQYV. The CDR3 DNA reads as TGTGCCAGCAGCCACTCCCCAGGAAGCTCCTACGAGCAGTACGTC.

The chain combines TRBV10-3 with TRBJ1-2; D is ambiguous. The CDR3 is 16 amino acids. Germline CDR1 ENHRY, CDR2 SYGVKD. The V end lost 0 bases, the J end lost 1 base, and 12 bases lay between the germline ends. The CDR3 region has the DNA TGTGCCATCAGTGAGTCGAGTGGGAGAGATAACTATGGCTACACCTTC. As protein: CAISESSGRDNYGYTF.

Regarding this clone: Within the sample, other DNA sequences also encode this same CDR3. The gene calls are TRBV20-1 and TRBJ2-3; D not certain. The germline V gene has CDR1 DFQATT and CDR2 SNEGSKA (reference sequence). Trimming removed 5 bases at V and 6 bases at J, with 9 bases between. The length of the CDR3 is 11 residues. The CDR3 region is CSAPLGDTQYF. CDR3 coding DNA: TGCAGTGCTCCCCTAGGCGATACGCAGTATTTT.

The V gene is TRBV2, the J gene TRBJ1-2; a possible D gene is TRBD1 (6 bases). Germline CDR1 reads SNHLY; CDR2 reads FYNNEI. CDR3 length equals 13 residues. V gave up 8 bases and J gave up 8 bases, with 18 bases separating them. The CDR3 reads CASRRTVARGYTF. The CDR3 nucleotides read TGTGCCAGCCGCCGGACAGTTGCGAGAGGCTACACCTTC.

The chain combines TRBV12-3 or TRBV12-4 with TRBJ1-1; D perhaps matches TRBD1 (5 bases). V lost 6 bases to trimming and J lost 2 bases, with 10 bases between them. The CDR3 is 13 residues long. In DNA form, the CDR3 reads TGTGCCAGCAGATTCGGGGCTAACACTGAAGCTTTCTTT. As protein: CASRFGANTEAFF.

The chain carries TRBV7-2 and TRBJ2-7; TRBD2 agrees at 9 bases. V shed 4 bases, J shed 4 bases, and the junction held 8 bases outside the gene matches. The CDR3 extends over 15 amino acids. From germline, CDR1 is SGHTA and CDR2 FQGNSA. As DNA, the CDR3 is TGTGCCAGCAGCTCGTCTAGCGGGGATGCATACGAGCAGTACTTC. Protein: CASSSSSGDAYEQYF.

This chain links TRBV28 with TRBJ2-1; 10 positions agree with TRBD2. The CDR3 sequence is 13 residues long. Trimming cost V 2 bases and J 14 bases; bases outside gene matches: 6. Germline V CDR1 and CDR2: MDHEN, SYDVKM. In DNA form, the CDR3 reads TGTGCCAGCAGTTTAAGCGGGAGGGCGGGAGAGTTCTTC. This sequence encodes CASSLSGRAGEFF.

The V call is TRBV6-5, the J call TRBJ1-2, with TRBD1 matching 9 bases. The V gene's germline CDR1 is MNHEY and CDR2 SVGAGI. CDR3 length equals 13 residues. The V segment lost 5 bases and the J segment 4 bases; nucleotides outside the gene matches: 2. In nucleotides, the CDR3 is TGTGCCAGCAGTCAGGACAGGGGCTATGGCTACACCTTC. Translated, it gives CASSQDRGYGYTF.

This chain joins TRBV30 and TRBJ1-5; no firm D call. The CDR3 spans 14 residues. Germline CDR1 and CDR2: GTSNPN and SVGIG (reference sequence). V gave up 0 bases and J gave up 3 bases, with 9 bases separating them. CDR3 sequence reads: CAWSVLAVNQPQHF. The CDR3 bases are TGTGCCTGGAGTGTACTGGCAGTCAATCAGCCCCAGCATTTT.

The V gene is TRBV6-5, the J gene TRBJ1-1; no firm D call. CDR1 is MNHEY and CDR2 is SVGAGI in the germline V gene. This CDR3 contains 13 residues. V lost 0 bases to trimming and J lost 6 bases, with 8 bases between them. CDR3 sequence: CASSYSSGAEAFF. DNA for the CDR3: TGTGCCAGCAGTTACTCGAGTGGGGCTGAAGCTTTCTTT.

The chain employs TRBV13 and TRBJ1-1; D perhaps matches TRBD1 (6 bases). This CDR3 contains 16 residues. Trimming left V 5 bases short and J 0 bases short, with 16 bases between. Germline lookup yields CDR1 PRHDT and CDR2 FYEKMQ (reference sequence). CDR3 bases: TGTGCCAGCAGCCTAATGACAGGCTTAATGAACACTGAAGCTTTCTTT. The encoded protein is CASSLMTGLMNTEAFF.

This sequence joins TRBV15 and TRBJ1-1; 7 bases fit TRBD1. The CDR3 loop spans 16 amino acids. Unmatched junction bases numbered 6, after V lost 1 base and J lost 1 base. Germline lookup yields CDR1 LNHNV and CDR2 YYDKDF (reference sequence). The CDR3 DNA follows: TGTGCCACCAGCAGAGTTGGCAGGGGGTCGAACACTGAAGCTTTCTTT. It specifies CATSRVGRGSNTEAFF.

This clone was seen a single time. This rearrangement joins TRBV28 to TRBJ1-6; perhaps TRBD1 as D (6 bases). Germline CDR1 is MDHEN and CDR2 is SYDVKM. The CDR3 loop spans 15 amino acids. V was trimmed by 5 bases and J by 8 bases, leaving 16 bases between them. The CDR3 nucleotides are TGTGCCAGCAGTACCCCCTCAGGGGATGATTCACCCCTCCACTTT. Residues: CASSTPSGDDSPLHF.

Notes on this clone: Mismatch with germline at one junction end may stem from a read error. The CDR3 DNA reads as TGTGCCAGCAGTGGGACAGGGATCGATAGGGGCCATTTT. This gives the protein CASSGTGIDRGHF. This chain joins TRBV28 and TRBJ1-3, with 9 bases identical to TRBD1. The CDR3 covers 13 residues. Germline V gives CDR1 MDHEN, CDR2 SYDVKM.

The genes are TRBV7-6 and TRBJ2-2; 8 bases fit TRBD2. Germline V CDR1 and CDR2: SGHVS, FNYEAQ. The CDR3 contains 15 residues. V was clipped by 0 bases and J by 7 bases; unmatched bases: 4. Written as DNA, the CDR3 is TGTGCCAGCAGCTTAGCGCTAGCGGGTGACGGGGAGCTGTTTTTT. The encoded protein is CASSLALAGDGELFF.

The V and J genes are TRBV7-2 and TRBJ1-2; TRBD1 aligns across 7 bases. J lost 7 bases, V lost 1 base, and 6 bases had no gene match. Germline V gene sequence: CDR1 SGHTA, CDR2 FQGNSA. The CDR3 length is 14 residues. In nucleotides, the CDR3 is TGTGCCAGCAGCTTAGTAACAGGGGATCTTGGCTACACCTTC. It codes for CASSLVTGDLGYTF.

This chain joins TRBV3-1 (or the pseudogene TRBV3-2) and TRBJ1-1; 9 bases line up with TRBD1. This CDR3 has 15 amino acids. Germline CDR1 is LGHDT and CDR2 is YNNKEL (reference sequence). J gave up 5 bases and V 3 bases, and 7 bases lay outside the gene matches. CDR3 protein: CASSQNRGRVTEAFF. CDR3 DNA sequence: TGTGCCAGCAGCCAGAACAGGGGGCGAGTGACTGAAGCTTTCTTT.

The chain combines TRBV7-2 with TRBJ2-7; 14 bases are a match to TRBD2. V was pared by 4 bases and J by 4 bases, with 0 bases of the junction left unmatched. This CDR3 is 14 amino acids long. CDR1 and CDR2 from the germline V gene are SGHTA and FQGNSA. In nucleotides, the CDR3 is TGTGCCAGCAGCTGGACTAGCGGGGGGTACGAGCAGTACGTC. Translation: CASSWTSGGYEQYV.

This chain joins TRBV5-5 and TRBJ1-6; D uncertain. The CDR3 is made up of 12 amino acids. V lost 0 bases and J 7 bases, leaving 2 bases between the germline ends. CDR1 is SGHKS and CDR2 is YYEKEE in the germline V gene (reference sequence). This CDR3 reads CASSLDNSPLHF. The CDR3 nucleotides are TGTGCCAGCAGCTTGGACAATTCACCCCTCCACTTT.

The chain employs TRBV20-1 and TRBJ2-6; no reliable D call. The V end was cut by 3 bases, the J end by 0 bases, with 6 bases between. This CDR3 is 14 amino acids long. Germline values: CDR1 DFQATT, CDR2 SNEGSKA (reference sequence). CDR3 loop: CSASPFSGANVLTF. The CDR3 DNA reads TGCAGTGCTAGTCCTTTCTCTGGGGCCAACGTCCTGACTTTC.

J is TRBJ2-5 and V is TRBV9, with 7 bases identical to TRBD2. This CDR3 spans 14 amino acids. CDR1 SGDLS and CDR2 YYNGEE come from the germline V gene. Trimming removed 1 base from V and 4 bases from J; junction bases left unmatched: 4. The CDR3 region has the DNA TGTGCCAGCAGCGTACAAGCGGGATTAGAGACCCAGTACTTC. Encoded protein: CASSVQAGLETQYF.